Reported below is one T cell receptor (beta chain). What it binds is unknown. With constant-segment primers, 5'RACE yielded cDNA libraries of TCR alpha and TCR beta that carried sample barcodes and UMIs. TCRdb called the 5' RACE reads again in MiXCR, with one record for every CDR3 protein. The table records 300,000 to 400,000 distinct CDR3 sequences, 20% to 25% of them present only once. Germline CDR1 SEHNR, CDR2 FQNEAQ (reference sequence). The CDR3 covers 15 residues. Trimming stripped 2 bases from V and 3 bases from J, with 13 bases between. The sample is drawn from a study of T-cell memory formation after mild COVID-19. Study-level results: Pre-infection memory held some responding clones, suggesting pre-existing cross-reactive T cells responded. Largely, contracting CD4+ clones fell within CM and EM, and contracting CD8+ clones within EMRA.

The material sequenced was PBMCs or a T cell subset sorted from them (not recorded which). The sequence was obtained from an adult woman who had mild COVID-19 (a few samples of this study predate the infection). Cell type and time point are not known. The chain is built from TRBV7-9 and TRBJ2-5; tentatively, D is TRBD1 or TRBD2 (5 bases each). The chain's CDR3 is CASSLHGTEEETQYF. Here the CDR3 DNA reads TGTGCCAGCAGCTTACACGGGACCGAGGAAGAGACCCAGTACTTC.